This TCR beta chain was recovered during a study of beta chain features in type 1 diabetes. The entirety of the isolated RNA underwent reverse transcription, so expressed TCRB transcripts were sequenced. Repertoires were generated with immunoSEQ multiplex PCR, while TCRdb's copy carries only in-frame clones and drops some. The sample holds 350,000 to 450,000 clones, roughly 13% seen once. The CDR3 is made up of 15 amino acids. V was trimmed by 7 bases and J by 0 bases, leaving 15 bases between them. Germline-derived CDR1 and CDR2 are SQVTM and ANQGSEA. By way of CD45RO/CCR7/CD25/CD127/CD95/CD27, the CD4+ regulatory, stem cell-like memory, central memory and naive cells were sorted. Overall study results and limits: TCRB CDR3 length was moderately but significantly reduced in all four CD4+ subsets of Type 1 diabetes patients.

Turning to this clone: No antigen is known for it.

This chain links TRBV29-1 with TRBJ1-4; D is unresolved. This TCR was recovered from a woman between 18 and 29 years old with type 1 diabetes. Sequencing input: naive CD4+ T cells from blood. Here the CDR3 DNA reads TGCAGCGCCTCGGAACAGAGAACAACTAATGAAAAACTGTTTTTT. It translates to CSASEQRTTNEKLFF. The full variable domain, its missing parts supplied by reference TRBV29-1 and TRBJ1-4, is SAVISQKPSRDICQRGTSLTIQCQVDSQVTMMFWYRQQPGQSLTLIATANQGSEATYESGFVIDKFPISRPNLTFSTLTVSNMSPEDSSIYLCSASEQRTTNEKLFFGSGTQLSVL.